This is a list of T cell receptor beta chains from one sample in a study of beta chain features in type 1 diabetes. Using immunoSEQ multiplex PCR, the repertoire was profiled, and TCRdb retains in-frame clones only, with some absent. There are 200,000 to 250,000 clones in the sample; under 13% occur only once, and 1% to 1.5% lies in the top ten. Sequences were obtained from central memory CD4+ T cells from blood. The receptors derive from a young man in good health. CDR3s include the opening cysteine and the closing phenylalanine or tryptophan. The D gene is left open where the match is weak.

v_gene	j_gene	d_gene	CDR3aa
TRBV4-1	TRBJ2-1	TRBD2	CASSQDARALAAEQFF
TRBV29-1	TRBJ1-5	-	CSVADGYGQPQHF
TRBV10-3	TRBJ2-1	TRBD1	CAISNPGTAYNEQFF
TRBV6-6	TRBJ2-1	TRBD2	CASSYLRERNEQFF
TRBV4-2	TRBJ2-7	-	CASSQDPLAREQYF
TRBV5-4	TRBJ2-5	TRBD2	CASSFPFPGLAGDTGETQYF
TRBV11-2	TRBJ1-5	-	CASSERNQPQHF
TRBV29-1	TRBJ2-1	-	CSLMWGNSYNEQFF
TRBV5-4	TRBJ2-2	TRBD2	CASRDGLGRNTGELFF
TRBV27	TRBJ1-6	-	CASSLQGFLNSPLHF
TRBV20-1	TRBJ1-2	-	CSARGAGYTF
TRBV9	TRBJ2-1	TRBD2	CASSGTSGGEQFF
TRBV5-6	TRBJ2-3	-	CASSSVGLTSTDTQYF
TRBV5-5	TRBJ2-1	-	CASSLIFPEGGSYNEQFF
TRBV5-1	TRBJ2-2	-	CASSLADTGELFF
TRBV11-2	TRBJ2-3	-	CASSQEGEGPDTQYF